One and the same sample provided the 11 T cell receptor beta chains below, sequenced in a study of cytomegalovirus exposure and HLA in healthy donors. Primers included in the PCR were 60 Vbeta and 13 Jbeta primers. Sequencing was performed with immunoSEQ multiplex PCR; in TCRdb, only in-frame clones are kept and a portion is missing. The sample yields about 110,000 clones, 65% to 80% seen once. Sequencing used PBMCs. The receptors were sampled from a male donor in good health and CMV-seropositive.

The gene calls are TRBV14 and TRBJ1-2; D gene unclear. The germline V and J ends were trimmed by 0 bases and 4 bases, with 9 bases remaining between them. This CDR3 has 14 amino acids. Germline V gene sequence: CDR1 SGHDN, CDR2 FVKESK. The CDR3 nucleotides are TGTGCCAGCAGCCAAGAGGCTGGCCTCTATGGCTACACCTTC. Protein product: CASSQEAGLYGYTF.

The chain employs TRBV4-1 and TRBJ2-5; 10 positions agree with TRBD1. Germline-derived CDR1 and CDR2 are MGHRA and YSYEKL. The CDR3 consists of 17 residues. J was trimmed by 2 bases and V by 4 bases; bases with no gene match: 10. CDR3 nucleotides: TGCGCCAGCAGCCGAATTCCGACAGGGGGCTTTCAAGAGACCCAGTACTTC. This translates into CASSRIPTGGFQETQYF.

The chain recombines TRBV7-9 with TRBJ2-7; maybe TRBD1 (6 bases). This CDR3 is 17 amino acids long. V was pared by 3 bases and J by 2 bases, with 20 bases between. The germline gives CDR1 SEHNR, CDR2 FQNEAQ (reference sequence). The CDR3 DNA is TGTGCCAGCAGCTTTGGTCCAGGGGTCTCGAACGCCTACGAGCAGTACTTC. It specifies CASSFGPGVSNAYEQYF.

This clone has more than one count but fewer than ten. The chain uses TRBV19 and TRBJ1-1, with TRBD1 matching over 7 bases. Germline V lookup: CDR1 LNHDA, CDR2 SQIVND (reference sequence). This CDR3 comprises 13 residues. With 7 bases clipped from V and 1 base from J, the junction kept 3 bases outside the gene matches. The chain's CDR3 is CASKGTANTEAFF. The CDR3 nucleotides are TGTGCCAGTAAAGGGACAGCGAACACTGAAGCTTTCTTT.

This clone was seen just once. The rearrangement uses TRBV28 and TRBJ2-7; tentative D call: TRBD2 (6 bases). Trimming cost V 8 bases and J 0 bases, with 17 bases left between them. Germline lookup yields CDR1 MDHEN and CDR2 SYDVKM. The CDR3 extends over 15 amino acids. In DNA, the CDR3 is TGTGCCAGCGGACGAGGAGGGACCAGCTCCTACGAGCAGTACTTC. Its protein is CASGRGGTSSYEQYF.

This clone showed up just a few times. The chain uses TRBV5-1 and TRBJ1-1; D unclear. V dropped 4 bases and J dropped 2 bases, with 9 bases sitting between them. The CDR3 has 13 residues. CDR1 is SGHRS, CDR2 YFSETQ, per germline. The CDR3 region is CASSPSGNTEAFF. As DNA, the CDR3 is TGCGCCAGCAGCCCATCAGGTAACACTGAAGCTTTCTTT.

J is TRBJ1-3 and V is TRBV4-2; 9 nucleotides agree with TRBD1. V was clipped by 3 bases and J by 4 bases; unmatched bases: 4. This CDR3 spans 15 amino acids. Germline CDR1 and CDR2: LGHNA and YNFKEQ. The chain's CDR3 is CASSQRQGEGNTIYF. The CDR3 DNA reads TGTGCCAGCAGCCAGCGACAGGGGGAAGGAAACACCATATATTTT.

The rearrangement links TRBV5-4 to TRBJ2-1; D may be TRBD1 (6 bases). The CDR3 consists of 15 residues. Trimming shortened V by 3 bases and J by 7 bases, and 17 bases separated the two germline ends. Germline lookup yields CDR1 SGHNT and CDR2 YYREEE (reference sequence). In nucleotides, the CDR3 is TGTGCCAGCAGCTCCACGAGATACAGGGAAAATGAGCAGTTCTTC. Residues: CASSSTRYRENEQFF.

Regarding this clone: Relative to the germline gene, one junction end is altered; a read error may explain this. V is TRBV28 and J is TRBJ1-5; 10 bases fit TRBD1. Germline CDR1 reads MDHEN; CDR2 reads SYDVKM. This CDR3 is built from 15 residues. CDR3 sequence reads: CASSPFRTGGQPQNF. CDR3 bases: TGTGCCAGCAGTCCCTTCCGGACAGGGGGTCAGCCCCAGAATTTT.

Points on this clone: Mismatch with germline at one junction end may stem from a read error. The rearrangement joins TRBV6-1 to TRBJ1-5; a weak D match, TRBD1 (5 bases). This CDR3 contains 14 residues. Germline V lookup: CDR1 MNHNS, CDR2 SASEGT. The CDR3 region has the DNA TGTGCCAGCAGTGCCCGCTGGGGCAATCAGCCCCAGAATTTT. This encodes CASSARWGNQPQNF.

This chain connects TRBV7-6 to TRBJ1-2; 8 bases are a match to TRBD1. The length of the CDR3 is 17 residues. Trimming removed 1 base from V and 4 bases from J; junction bases left unmatched: 11. Germline V lookup: CDR1 SGHVS, CDR2 FNYEAQ. The CDR3 protein is CASSLGAGDRGGYGYTF. For the CDR3, the DNA is TGTGCCAGCAGCTTAGGGGCAGGAGACAGGGGAGGCTATGGCTACACCTTC.